This T cell receptor (beta chain) was profiled in a study of T-cell memory formation after mild COVID-19. A single record per CDR3 protein comes from TCRdb applying MiXCR to the 5' RACE reads. Here the sample spans about 110,000 distinct CDR3 sequences, 9.5% to 15% being singletons. This clonotype came up a few times. The CDR3 has 17 amino acids. V shed 6 bases and J 2 bases; nucleotides not matched to a gene: 13. Germline values: CDR1 SEHNR, CDR2 FQNEAQ (reference sequence). The chain is built from TRBV7-9 and TRBJ2-5; 9 bases are a match to TRBD2. The sequenced sample consisted of PBMCs or a T cell subset sorted from them (not recorded which). The clonotype comes from an adult woman who had mild COVID-19 (a few samples of this study predate the infection). Cell type and time point are not known. CDR3 nucleotides: TGTGCCAGCAGTCCTACCATAGTAGCGGGGGAACAAGAGACCCAGTACTTC. Its protein is CASSPTIVAGEQETQYF.